The source of this T cell receptor (beta chain) is a study of blood T cells in healthy people across ages. The CDR3 extends over 13 amino acids. The V gene's germline CDR1 is SGHTA and CDR2 FQGNSA. For every donor, a draw yielded around 10 milliliters of peripheral blood. Total RNA extracted from each sample amounted to at least 6 micrograms. PCR was performed a second time for 7 to 11 cycles using a sample-barcoded 5' primer and a J-beta primer mix. A single record per CDR3 protein comes from TCRdb applying MiXCR to the 5' RACE reads. The data show just over 800,000 distinct CDR3 sequences, approximately 59% seen once.

The sample comprised blood. This receptor was obtained from a man aged 30 to 45 in good health. V gene TRBV7-2 combines with J gene TRBJ2-5; no definite D call. The DNA end is more similar to TRBJ2-7, so the J call may be wrong. Written as DNA, the CDR3 is TGTGCCAGCAGCCCCTCATCGGCCTACGAGCAGTACTTC. It is translated as CASSPSSAYEQYF.